Listed below are T cell receptor beta chains from one sample, sequenced in a study of cytomegalovirus exposure and HLA in healthy donors. Data came from immunoSEQ multiplex PCR; TCRdb stores just in-frame clones and leaves some out. The sample has tens of thousands of clones; roughly four fifths are singletons. The sequenced sample was PBMCs. The receptors come from a woman under 40 in good health and CMV-seropositive. Both conserved end residues are part of each CDR3. The order of the fields is V gene, clone size, CDR3 protein. Clone size is shown for a subset of rows, as once, few, many or a class of expanded clone.

v_call: TRBV5-8
clone_size: NA
cdr3_aa: CASRLTLGVSYEQYF

v_call: TRBV5-1
clone_size: NA
cdr3_aa: CASSSQPLTGGGTEAFF

v_call: TRBV2
clone_size: once
cdr3_aa: CASSVRTKETQYF

v_call: TRBV6-4
clone_size: NA
cdr3_aa: CASSLAGGSPEQFF

v_call: TRBV28
clone_size: NA
cdr3_aa: CASRDDRGLEKLFF

v_call: TRBV4-2
clone_size: NA
cdr3_aa: CASSQETGGVGGYTF

v_call: TRBV19
clone_size: NA
cdr3_aa: CASSSGVGELFF

v_call: TRBV9
clone_size: once
cdr3_aa: CASSVSATNEKLFF

v_call: TRBV29-1
clone_size: NA
cdr3_aa: CSVVAGGYGYTF

v_call: TRBV4-1
clone_size: NA
cdr3_aa: CASSSTSGNNEQFF

v_call: TRBV6-6
clone_size: NA
cdr3_aa: CASSYLLVSTGNTIYF

v_call: TRBV14
clone_size: NA
cdr3_aa: CASSSLYEQYF

v_call: TRBV4-1
clone_size: NA
cdr3_aa: CASSPDRARAAGKGGYTF

v_call: TRBV10-3
clone_size: NA
cdr3_aa: CAISDRQETQYF

v_call: TRBV28
clone_size: NA
cdr3_aa: CASSFTGGAGTEAFF

v_call: TRBV5-1
clone_size: NA
cdr3_aa: CASSSFRTSRINEQFF

v_call: TRBV10-3
clone_size: NA
cdr3_aa: CAISEGLVQETQYF

v_call: TRBV27
clone_size: NA
cdr3_aa: CASSFYRTSGSYEQYF

v_call: TRBV4-2
clone_size: once
cdr3_aa: CASSQDPGRRARGEKLFF

v_call: TRBV19
clone_size: NA
cdr3_aa: CASRPLAGGDNEQFF

v_call: TRBV6-1
clone_size: NA
cdr3_aa: CASSELGVRTYEQYF

v_call: TRBV6-5
clone_size: NA
cdr3_aa: CASSYTEGHSSYEQYF